The sample holds a few counts of the clone carrying this TCR beta chain. The antigen remains undetermined. The data belong to a study of response to subunit inactivated influenza vaccine. Study findings and constraints: The authors proposed limited new T cell recruitment per seasonal influenza vaccination.

TCRdb independently ran MiXCR on the RT-PCR reads; one entry per CDR3 protein. Among roughly 790,000 distinct CDR3 sequences, over 20% were seen once, and the ten largest hold roughly a tenth. CDR1 and CDR2 from the germline V gene are SGHTA and FQGNSA. There are 14 residues in the CDR3. Losses at the gene ends were 4 bases for V and 5 bases for J; bases not matched to a gene: 5. The material sequenced was PBMCs from blood, taken about 5 days after vaccination. This chain joins TRBV7-2 and TRBJ2-3, with 8 positions matching TRBD2. The TCR sequence derives from a middle-aged man who received an inactivated influenza vaccine. CDR3 bases: TGTGCCAGCAGCTCCGGACTAGCCCAAGATACGCAGTATTTT. Translated, it gives CASSSGLAQDTQYF. Using reference TRBV7-2 and TRBJ2-3 for the parts outside the CDR3, the full variable domain is GAGVSQSPSNKVTEKGKDVELRCDPISGHTALYWYRQSLGQGLEFLIYFQGNSAPDKSGLPSDRFSAERTGGSVSTLTIQRTQQEDSAVYLCASSSGLAQDTQYFGPGTRLTVL.